Listed below are T cell receptor beta chains from one sample, sequenced in a study of CD8+CD57+ T cells in acquired aplastic anemia. Each CDR3 protein is one row after TCRdb ran MiXCR on the reads. The sample shows roughly 130,000 distinct CDR3 sequences, around 48% of them seen only once. The source material was sorted CD4+, CD8+, or CD8+CD57+ T cells (not recorded which) from PBMCs. These receptors were obtained from a human donor in good health, serving as a control. The CDR3 runs from the conserved cysteine through the conserved F or W. A D gene is named only where the DNA matches it firmly. Expanded clones get a size class; other rows say once, few or many, or leave the size out.

size: NA; D: NA; J: TRBJ2-7; V: TRBV20-1; DNA: TGCAGTGCTAGACAGGGGCTCTACGAGCAGTACTTC; CDR3: CSARQGLYEQYF
size: many; D: NA; J: TRBJ1-5; V: TRBV18; DNA: TGTGCCAGCTCACCGTACGACGGAGGAACGCATCAGCCCCAGCATTTT; CDR3: CASSPYDGGTHQPQHF
size: once; D: NA; J: TRBJ2-7; V: TRBV29-1; DNA: TGCAGCGTTGCTGGGGTCGAGCAGTACTTC; CDR3: CSVAGVEQYF
size: NA; D: NA; J: TRBJ1-5; V: TRBV19; DNA: TGTGCCAGTAGTCCTTCGGAGGGCGTTCGTCAGCCCCAGCATTTT; CDR3: CASSPSEGVRQPQHF
size: NA; D: TRBD2; J: TRBJ2-3; V: TRBV10-3; DNA: TGTGCCATCAGTGGCGGGGGGATCACAGATACGCAGTATTTT; CDR3: CAISGGGITDTQYF
size: NA; D: TRBD2; J: TRBJ2-5; V: TRBV11-2; DNA: TGTGCCAGCAGCTTAGGGACTAGCGGGGGCCGTGACCAAGAGACCCAGTACTTC; CDR3: CASSLGTSGGRDQETQYF
size: many; D: TRBD2; J: TRBJ2-1; V: TRBV5-1; DNA: TGCGCCAGCAGCCTAAGCGGGGCCTCCTACAATGAGCAGTTCTTC; CDR3: CASSLSGASYNEQFF
size: many; D: NA; J: TRBJ1-2; V: TRBV6-1; DNA: TGTGCCAGCAGCACGGACATGAAGGAGGAAGGCTACACCTTC; CDR3: CASSTDMKEEGYTF
size: once; D: NA; J: TRBJ2-7; V: TRBV7-9; DNA: TGTGCCAGCAGCGACCCAACTTCCTACGAGCAGTACTTC; CDR3: CASSDPTSYEQYF
size: NA; D: NA; J: TRBJ2-7; V: TRBV7-8; DNA: TGTGCCAGCAGCCCCAATCGAGGGAGGGGGAAGGAGCAGTACTTC; CDR3: CASSPNRGRGKEQYF
size: NA; D: NA; J: TRBJ2-1; V: TRBV2; DNA: TGTGCCAGCACGTCGCCTTCCTACAATGAGCAGTTCTTC; CDR3: CASTSPSYNEQFF
size: NA; D: NA; J: TRBJ2-7; V: TRBV15; DNA: TGTGCCACCAGCGGAGAGAGGGCAGGACAGATACGCGAGCAGTACTTC; CDR3: CATSGERAGQIREQYF
size: many; D: NA; J: TRBJ2-5; V: TRBV7-2; DNA: TGTGCCAGCAGCTTAAGTTCTAGCGCAAAAGAGACCCAGTACTTC; CDR3: CASSLSSSAKETQYF
size: NA; D: NA; J: TRBJ2-1; V: TRBV2; DNA: TGTGCCAGCAGTGACAGGGTCCACAATGAGCAGTTCTTC; CDR3: CASSDRVHNEQFF
size: NA; D: TRBD2; J: TRBJ2-1; V: TRBV20-1; DNA: TGCAGTGCTCCGGGACTAGCGGCTATCTACAATGAGCAGTTCTTC; CDR3: CSAPGLAAIYNEQFF
size: NA; D: NA; J: TRBJ2-5; V: TRBV19; DNA: TGTGCCAGTAGTATAGCCGACCAAGAGACCCAGTACTTC; CDR3: CASSIADQETQYF
size: NA; D: TRBD1; J: TRBJ1-3; V: TRBV29-1; DNA: TGCAGCGTTGAAAGACAGGGGTCAAACACCATATATTTT; CDR3: CSVERQGSNTIYF
size: NA; D: NA; J: TRBJ2-7; V: TRBV7-8; DNA: TGTGCCAGCTCCCATAAGAACTACGAGCAGTACTTC; CDR3: CASSHKNYEQYF
size: medium-sized; D: NA; J: TRBJ1-1; V: TRBV4-1; DNA: TGCGCCAGCAGCCGATACTCAGGGGTCGGGACTGAAGCTTTCTTT; CDR3: CASSRYSGVGTEAFF
size: NA; D: NA; J: TRBJ1-5; V: TRBV2; DNA: TGTGCCAGCAAGGGGCAGGGGAATCAGCCCCAGCATTTT; CDR3: CASKGQGNQPQHF
size: NA; D: TRBD1; J: TRBJ1-4; V: TRBV5-5; DNA: TGTGCCAGCAGTCCTAGACCGGGACAGGGAAAAGAAAAACTGTTTTTT; CDR3: CASSPRPGQGKEKLFF
size: few; D: NA; J: TRBJ2-3; V: TRBV12-3/TRBV12-4; DNA: TGTGCCAGCAGCACCGGGACATACCGCACAGATACGCAGTATTTT; CDR3: CASSTGTYRTDTQYF
size: many; D: TRBD2; J: TRBJ2-5; V: TRBV6-5; DNA: TGTGCCAGCAGTTACCGGGGAGGGGCTTCCCAAGAGACCCAGTACTTC; CDR3: CASSYRGGASQETQYF
size: NA; D: TRBD2; J: TRBJ2-5; V: TRBV10-3; DNA: TGTGCCATCAGTGGCCCGGGACTAGCGGGAGGGGCGGAGACCCAGTACTTC; CDR3: CAISGPGLAGGAETQYF
size: NA; D: TRBD1; J: TRBJ1-1; V: TRBV11-2; DNA: TGTGCCAGCAGCGGAGGGGGCCGGACAGGGGAAGGGGAAGCTTTCTTT; CDR3: CASSGGGRTGEGEAFF
size: many; D: NA; J: TRBJ2-7; V: TRBV2; DNA: TGTGCCGCAGGACAGAGCTCCTACGAGCAGTACTTC; CDR3: CAAGQSSYEQYF
size: many; D: NA; J: TRBJ2-1; V: TRBV6-5; DNA: TGTGCCAGCAAAGGGGGTGGTGAGCAGTTCTTC; CDR3: CASKGGGEQFF
size: NA; D: NA; J: TRBJ1-2; V: TRBV7-9; DNA: TGTGCCAGCAGTCGTGGCAGGCTCGATGGCTACACCTTC; CDR3: CASSRGRLDGYTF
size: NA; D: NA; J: TRBJ2-1; V: TRBV5-1; DNA: TGCGCCAGCAGCTCCCCCCTGGGGGCATCTACCGGGAATGAGCAGTTCTTC; CDR3: CASSSPLGASTGNEQFF
size: NA; D: NA; J: TRBJ2-2; V: TRBV10-2; DNA: TGCGCCAGCAGTGAGTCGCGTAACGGGGAGCTGTTTTTT; CDR3: CASSESRNGELFF
size: many; D: NA; J: TRBJ1-1; V: TRBV6-2/TRBV6-3; DNA: TGTGCCAGCAGAAACCGCGAACTTTCGAACACTGAAGCTTTCTTT; CDR3: CASRNRELSNTEAFF
size: NA; D: NA; J: TRBJ1-1; V: TRBV19; DNA: TGTGCCAGTAGTATAGGAGGGAACACTGAAGCTTTCTTT; CDR3: CASSIGGNTEAFF
size: few; D: NA; J: TRBJ1-5; V: TRBV30; DNA: TGTGCCTGGAGTGTAGGGCAGGGAATGGGCAATCAGCCCCAGCATTTT; CDR3: CAWSVGQGMGNQPQHF
size: NA; D: NA; J: TRBJ2-7; V: TRBV6-5; DNA: TGTGCCAGCAGTTCGGTCCGGGAGCTACACGGGGACGAGCAGTACTTC; CDR3: CASSSVRELHGDEQYF
size: NA; D: NA; J: TRBJ1-2; V: TRBV9; DNA: TGTGCCAGCAGCGGGGTCCATGGCTACACCTTC; CDR3: CASSGVHGYTF
size: many; D: NA; J: TRBJ2-5; V: TRBV11-3; DNA: TGTGCCAGCAGCCGCCTCCAAGAGACCCAGTACTTC; CDR3: CASSRLQETQYF
size: few; D: TRBD2; J: TRBJ2-1; V: TRBV18; DNA: TGTGCCAGCTCACCAAGCGGGGTTTTGGCACCCTACAATGAGCAGTTCTTC; CDR3: CASSPSGVLAPYNEQFF
size: NA; D: TRBD2; J: TRBJ2-7; V: TRBV2; DNA: TGTGCCAGCAGTGCTCTAGCGGGGGGGCCCCACGAGCAGTACTTC; CDR3: CASSALAGGPHEQYF
size: many; D: TRBD2; J: TRBJ2-3; V: TRBV6-1; DNA: TGTGCCAGCAGGCGCGGGGGTAGCACAGATACGCAGTATTTT; CDR3: CASRRGGSTDTQYF
size: many; D: TRBD2; J: TRBJ2-1; V: TRBV7-2; DNA: TGTGCCAGCAGCTCAAGAGGACTAGCGGCTCACAATGAGCAGTTCTTC; CDR3: CASSSRGLAAHNEQFF
size: many; D: NA; J: TRBJ1-2; V: TRBV27; DNA: TGTGCCAGCAGTCGAGGGATTTCGGGCGGCTACACCTTC; CDR3: CASSRGISGGYTF
size: NA; D: NA; J: TRBJ1-1; V: TRBV3-1; DNA: TGTGCCAGCAGCCATCCTGTGGGCGCAAACACTGAAGCTTTCTTT; CDR3: CASSHPVGANTEAFF
size: NA; D: NA; J: TRBJ2-2; V: TRBV2; DNA: TGTGCCAGCAGATTGAGGACCGGGGAGCTGTTTTTT; CDR3: CASRLRTGELFF